This T cell receptor (beta chain) emerged from a study of blood T cell repertoires in COVID-19. Across the study: Recovered status applied to Cohort 3 donors who had two consecutive negative PCRs. It also applied to those with clearance or with symptom resolution.

The germline gives CDR1 SGDLS, CDR2 YYNGEE. V shed 3 bases, J shed 9 bases, and the junction held 6 bases outside the gene matches. This CDR3 spans 15 amino acids. The table came from immunoSEQ multiplex PCR; TCRdb's copy has only in-frame clones and leaves some out. This table holds roughly 210,000 clones, 87% found once. The source is a man aged 25-40 years in a cohort exposed to, infected with or recovered from COVID-19 (not recorded which). The sample comprised PBMCs or T cells enriched from blood (not recorded which). The rearrangement joins TRBV9 to TRBJ2-1, with 13 bases matching TRBD2. CDR3 DNA sequence: TGTGCCAGCAGCGCCTGGAGGACTAGCGGGAGTGAGCAGTTCTTC. Translating gives CASSAWRTSGSEQFF.